This TCR beta chain was documented in a study of blood T cell dynamics during melanoma immunotherapy (dated by TCRdb to 2020 to 2021). Broadly, across the study: Patients had metastatic melanoma and received first-line pembrolizumab or nivolumab plus ipilimumab as standard of care in the United Kingdom. Peripheral T cell receptor repertoires of metastatic melanoma patients were profiled before and after one cycle of checkpoint inhibitor therapy to find early correlates of response. Consecutive patients formed a training cohort, and a further independent group of patients from the same centre was pooled into an external validation set. Findings and caveats that apply to the study as a whole: Whether the T cell clones behind the repertoire changes were melanoma-specific or instead reflected general immune activation was something the study could not determine. The relatively small sample size was acknowledged as a potential limitation on generalization of the results. Patients who later achieved disease control showed a bifurcated PBMC repertoire reorganization at W3, with increased clonality or increased diversity, unlike progressors.

For every bulk PBMC sample, a fixed 350 ng of DNA was loaded. TCR beta CDR3 sequences were amplified from genomic DNA with the immunoSEQ TCRb Assay kit following manufacturer instructions. The KAPA Library Quantification Kit for Illumina platforms was used to quantify the pooled libraries by qPCR. Sequencing of the pooled libraries was done on an Illumina NextSeq 500, with clustering at about 0.55-1.2 pM. Processing in the source paper ran as follows. The TCR data were analyzed using immunoSEQ ANALYZER and the R LymphoSeq package. A rearrangement efficiency score was calculated as productive divided by the sum of productive and non-productive CDR3 sequences. Within each patient, timepoints were compared pairwise for clonality, measured with the Gini coefficient, and for diversity, measured with the Renyi index at alpha=1. Clonal relatedness used an edit distance of 3, and repertoire similarity used the Bhattacharyya coefficient, both computed in LymphoSeq. To classify response, a linear discriminant analysis based on week-3 changes in clonality and diversity was built with the R MASS and caret packages. Here the immuneACCESS table is served through TCRdb, limited to in-frame sequences with V and J called. Missing clones are a known gap in these copies; in checked studies unresolved V genes cover under half, and the rest lacks a known reason. V and J calls and clone size are given by that table; D and trimming were obtained from the DNA. The sample table records about 7,300 clones; 81% of these occur just once. The ten biggest clones cover more than 12% of the sample.

To note about this clone: This receptor's antigen is unknown. Base qualities are not at hand, and no much larger clone is one base apart.

What this sample's time point label stands for: week 3, after first cycle of checkpoint inhibitor. Blood samples were taken before treatment (T0) and at week 3 (W3), following the first cycle of checkpoint blockade. Except for a couple of patients with rapid clinical progression, response was assessed 12 weeks after the first infusion by RECIST 1.1; disease control meant complete response, partial response or stable disease. Patients were not eligible if they had prior systemic cancer treatment, concomitant immunosuppressant therapy or synchronous other active malignancies. To track both circulating cells and T cell turnover, TCR beta was sequenced from bulk PBMC as well as from plasma cell-free DNA. Lymphoprep and SepMate tubes were used to isolate PBMC from blood, and red cell lysis was then performed. QIAamp DNA Blood Mini kits were used to extract DNA from both PBMC and sorted T cell subsets.

The source material was blood, sampled from a patient treated with checkpoint blockade. The sequence derives from a human donor with melanoma.

The DNA sequence is as follows: TGTGCCAGCAGCTTGAGATTACAAAGCACAGATACGCAGTATTTT. The translation is CASSLRLQSTDTQYF. The chain is made from TRBV11-2 and TRBJ2-3; the D gene cannot be named for sure. CDR1 and CDR2 (SGHAT, FQNNGV) derive from the germline V gene. A distance of 10 bases separates the germline ends of V and J, which lose 3 bases and 0 bases respectively. From cysteine to phenylalanine, the CDR3 is 15 amino acids long. Kept here is only the CDR3 DNA, which spans 45 bases and is read in frame from base 1.